This T cell receptor (beta chain) was recorded in a study of blood T cell repertoires in COVID-19. The overall study: In each case, the material was cDNA or gDNA derived from T cells, B-cell-depleted T cells, or PBMCs.

TCRdb keeps only in-frame clones here, not all; method: immunoSEQ multiplex PCR. The sample records roughly 120,000 clones, about 70% being singletons. Germline values: CDR1 LNHDA, CDR2 SQIVND (reference sequence). The CDR3 extends over 15 amino acids. V was shortened by 3 bases and J by 0 bases, with 11 bases between the two germline ends. This clone was seen at least ten times. This chain connects TRBV19 to TRBJ1-1; D call uncertain. Sequenced input: peripheral blood. The TCR comes from a woman aged 60-75 years with acute or convalescent COVID-19. CDR3 DNA: TGTGCCAGTAGTATCCCAGCGAGGATGAACACTGAAGCTTTCTTT. This encodes CASSIPARMNTEAFF.